The clone carrying this TCR beta chain has a handful of counts. Its antigen is not known. The CDR3 has 14 residues. V lost 4 bases to trimming and J lost 9 bases; unmatched junction nucleotides: 6. The germline V gene has CDR1 SGHRS and CDR2 YFSETQ. These data originate in a study of CD8 T cells in ankylosing spondylitis. Via MiXCR, TCRdb re-called the 5' RACE reads, giving one row per CDR3 protein. In the table there are about 500,000 distinct CDR3 sequences, 12% of which are singletons. Findings of the study overall: Within ankylosing spondylitis blood, a TCR beta motif made up of seven or eight highly homologous variants appeared to be characteristic.

The chain recombines TRBV5-1 with TRBJ1-6; 8 nucleotides line up with TRBD1. What was sequenced was blood, either unsorted or a sorted T cell fraction (not recorded which). The sequence was collected from a male donor with ankylosing spondylitis. The DNA for the CDR3 is TGCGCCAGCAGCGCCGGACAGGGTAGTTCACCCCTCCACTTT. Protein sequence: CASSAGQGSSPLHF.